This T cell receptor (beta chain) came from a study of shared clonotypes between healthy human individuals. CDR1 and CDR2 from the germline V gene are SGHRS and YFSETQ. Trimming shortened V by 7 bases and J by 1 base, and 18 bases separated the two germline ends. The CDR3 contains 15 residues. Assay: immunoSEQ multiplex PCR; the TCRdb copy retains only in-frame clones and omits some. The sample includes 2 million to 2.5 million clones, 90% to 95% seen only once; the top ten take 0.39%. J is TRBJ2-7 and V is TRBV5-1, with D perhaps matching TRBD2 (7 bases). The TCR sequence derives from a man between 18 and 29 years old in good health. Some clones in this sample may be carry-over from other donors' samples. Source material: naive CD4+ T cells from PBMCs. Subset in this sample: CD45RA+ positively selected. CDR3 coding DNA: TGCGCCAGCGCCCCTGGGGGGGGGCTTTCCTACGAGCAGTACTTC. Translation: CASAPGGGLSYEQYF.